The clone carrying this T cell receptor (beta chain) appeared many times. The data stem from a study of low-dose radiotherapy and immunotherapy resistance in tumors. Turning to the study itself: Intravenous cyclophosphamide 200 mg/m2 was given every two weeks, one day before radiation and immunotherapy. Patients took oral aspirin 300 mg daily for four cycles from cycle 1 day 1.

Trimming took 2 bases from V and 2 from J, leaving 13 bases between them. The CDR3 is 15 residues long. Germline V gene data show CDR1 as MDHEN and CDR2 as SYDVKM. Time point described: before trial treatment. Every donor's regimen consisted of nivolumab, ipilimumab, aspirin, low-dose cyclophosphamide and low-dose radiotherapy. A roughly 22-cycle PCR with a constant-region primer and V-primer adapter amplified TCRs. Each CDR3 protein is one row after TCRdb ran MiXCR on the reads. The sample gives fewer than 60,000 distinct CDR3 sequences, about 11% of which show up once; about 6% is in the top ten. This TCR came from a female donor with ovarian cancer. The sequencing used PBMCs, collected before treatment. The gene calls are TRBV28 and TRBJ2-7; D unclear. CDR3: CASSLRRTRTYEQYF. In DNA, the CDR3 is TGTGCCAGCAGTTTACGGCGGACGAGGACCTACGAGCAGTACTTC.